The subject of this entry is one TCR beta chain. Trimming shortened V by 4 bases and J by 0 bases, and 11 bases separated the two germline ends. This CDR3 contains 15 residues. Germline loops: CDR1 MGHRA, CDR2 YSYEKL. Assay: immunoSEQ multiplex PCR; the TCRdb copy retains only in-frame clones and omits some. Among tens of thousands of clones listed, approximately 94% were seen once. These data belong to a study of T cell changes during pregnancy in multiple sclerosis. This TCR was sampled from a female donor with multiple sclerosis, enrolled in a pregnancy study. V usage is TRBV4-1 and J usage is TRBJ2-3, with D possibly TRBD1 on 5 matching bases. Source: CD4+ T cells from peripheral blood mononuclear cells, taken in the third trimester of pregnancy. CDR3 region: CASSPDRQSTDTQYF. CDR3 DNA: TGCGCCAGCAGCCCAGATCGACAGAGCACAGATACGCAGTATTTT.